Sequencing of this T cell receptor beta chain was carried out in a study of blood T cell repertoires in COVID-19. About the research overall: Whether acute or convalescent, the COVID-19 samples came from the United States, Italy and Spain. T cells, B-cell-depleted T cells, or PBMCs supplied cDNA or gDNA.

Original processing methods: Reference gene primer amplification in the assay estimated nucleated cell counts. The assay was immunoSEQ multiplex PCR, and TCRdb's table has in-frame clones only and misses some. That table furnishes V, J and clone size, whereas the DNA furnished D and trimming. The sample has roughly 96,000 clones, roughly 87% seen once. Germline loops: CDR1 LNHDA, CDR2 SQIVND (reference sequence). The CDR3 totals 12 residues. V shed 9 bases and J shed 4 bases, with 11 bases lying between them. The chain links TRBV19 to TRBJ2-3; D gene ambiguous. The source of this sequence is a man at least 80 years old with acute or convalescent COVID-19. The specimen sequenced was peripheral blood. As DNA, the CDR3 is TGTGCCAGCCGGAGAGGCGCAGATACGCAGTATTTT. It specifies CASRRGADTQYF.